A single sample gave rise to the 32 T cell receptor beta chains below, sequenced in a study of shared clonotypes between healthy human individuals. Data came from immunoSEQ multiplex PCR; TCRdb stores just in-frame clones and leaves some out. This repertoire shows hundreds of thousands of clones, 96% found once; its top ten account for less than 0.3%. Naive CD8 isolation took CD45RO-negative cells positively selected for CCR7 and excluded terminally differentiated effector memory CD45RA+ cells. Sequencing was done on a sample of naive CD8+ T cells sorted from blood. The receptors originated from a man aged 30 to 39 in good health.

The chain has TRBV13 and TRBJ2-3; D is uncertain. V lost 5 bases to trimming and J lost 1 base, with 4 bases between them. The CDR3 is made up of 12 amino acids. CDR1 is PRHDT and CDR2 is FYEKMQ in the germline V gene (reference sequence). This CDR3 reads CASSTRTDTQYF. The CDR3 nucleotides are TGTGCCAGCAGCACACGCACAGATACGCAGTATTTT.

V usage is TRBV12-5 and J usage is TRBJ2-3; unclear D gene. The CDR3 runs 13 residues. Trimming left V 1 base short and J 2 bases short, with 4 bases between. Germline-derived CDR1 and CDR2 are LGHNT and FRNRAP. The CDR3 DNA is TGTGCTAGTGGTTTGGAGAACACAGATACGCAGTATTTT. As protein: CASGLENTDTQYF.

This clone has a single count. The rearrangement joins TRBV9 to TRBJ2-2, with 7 positions matching TRBD1. The CDR3 loop spans 13 amino acids. V trimming: 0 bases; J trimming: 7 bases; junction bases outside the gene matches: 0. CDR1 and CDR2 from the germline V gene are SGDLS and YYNGEE. CDR3 DNA: TGTGCCAGCAGCGTAGCAGGGGGCGGGGAGCTGTTTTTT. Protein product: CASSVAGGGELFF. Combining the CDR3 with reference TRBV9 and TRBJ2-2 gives the whole variable domain DSGVTQTPKHLITATGQRVTLRCSPRSGDLSVYWYQQSLDQGLQFLIQYYNGEERAKGNILERFSAQQFPDLHSELNLSSLELGDSALYFCASSVAGGGELFFGEGSRLTVL.

The chain combines TRBV27 with TRBJ1-5; 9 nucleotides line up with TRBD1. The CDR3 is 14 amino acids. Germline V gene sequence: CDR1 MNHEY, CDR2 SMNVEV (reference sequence). V shed 5 bases and J 5 bases; nucleotides not matched to a gene: 4. CDR3 in DNA: TGTGCCAGCAGTACAGGGGGCCGAGATCAGCCCCAGCATTTT. Amino acid sequence: CASSTGGRDQPQHF.

V gene TRBV27 combines with J gene TRBJ1-1; maybe TRBD1 (5 bases). The CDR3 consists of 12 residues. Looked up from germline, CDR1 is MNHEY and CDR2 is SMNVEV (reference sequence). With 6 bases removed from V and 5 bases from J, the gap between germline ends came to 10 bases. The CDR3 DNA reads TGTGCCAGCAGGAGGGGTCGAACTGAAGCTTTCTTT. It is translated as CASRRGRTEAFF.

The J gene is TRBJ1-1, the V gene TRBV10-2; 8 positions agree with TRBD1. V dropped 2 bases and J dropped 1; count of bases not matched to a gene: 21. Germline V lookup: CDR1 WSHSY, CDR2 SAAADI. The CDR3 has 21 amino acids. CDR3 nucleotide sequence: TGCGCCAGCAGTGAGCTTGATCCGGGACAGGCCTCCCTAGGAGCGAACACTGAAGCTTTCTTT. As protein: CASSELDPGQASLGANTEAFF.

This clone showed up just once. The chain recombines TRBV29-1 with TRBJ2-3; 10 nucleotides agree with TRBD2. The CDR3 sequence is 13 residues long. V was clipped by 6 bases and J by 3 bases; unmatched bases: 3. Germline V lookup: CDR1 SQVTM, CDR2 ANQGSEA. CDR3 loop: CSVGLATTDTQYF. In DNA form, the CDR3 reads TGCAGCGTGGGACTAGCGACTACAGATACGCAGTATTTT.

Only one count was recorded for this clone. The chain is built from TRBV29-1 and TRBJ1-1; D call uncertain. V lost 0 bases and J 0 bases, leaving 11 bases between the germline ends. Germline CDR1 and CDR2: SQVTM and ANQGSEA. This CDR3 has 15 residues. CDR3 in amino acids: CSVEDPGEMNTEAFF. The DNA of the CDR3 is TGCAGCGTTGAAGATCCGGGTGAAATGAACACTGAAGCTTTCTTT.

V gene TRBV29-1 combines with J gene TRBJ1-6; D not certain. In germline, CDR1 is SQVTM, CDR2 ANQGSEA. V was pared by 5 bases and J by 5 bases, with 10 bases between. The CDR3 length is 13 residues. Written as DNA, the CDR3 is TGCAGCGTTATCGACGGAAATAATTCACCCCTCCACTTT. This encodes CSVIDGNNSPLHF.

With regard to this clone: Other DNA sequences in this sample translate to the same CDR3. The chain employs TRBV27 and TRBJ2-7, with TRBD2 matching 8 bases. Trimming took 0 bases from V and 1 from J; bases not matched to a gene: 5. Germline V CDR1 and CDR2: MNHEY, SMNVEV (reference sequence). This CDR3 has 16 residues. CDR3 nucleotides: TGTGCCAGCAGTTTATCACTAGCGGAACTTTCCTACGAGCAGTACTTC. Translation: CASSLSLAELSYEQYF.

Note on this clone: The same CDR3 arises from other DNA sequences in this sample as well. V is TRBV28 and J is TRBJ2-7; TRBD2 is a possible D gene (5 bases). With 6 bases removed from V and 0 bases from J, the gap between germline ends came to 9 bases. This CDR3 contains 13 residues. Germline V gene lookup returns CDR1 MDHEN and CDR2 SYDVKM. The DNA of the CDR3 is TGTGCCAGCAGCCCTGGACTCTCCTACGAGCAGTACTTC. It is translated as CASSPGLSYEQYF. Supplemented by reference TRBV28 and TRBJ2-7, the full variable domain reads DVKVTQSSRYLVKRTGEKVFLECVQDMDHENMFWYRQDPGLGLRLIYFSYDVKMKEKGDIPEGYSVSREKKERFSLILESASTNQTSMYLCASSPGLSYEQYFGPGTRLTVT.

This chain uses TRBV30 with TRBJ2-5; D assignment may be TRBD1 or TRBD2 (6 bases each). The CDR3 spans 14 residues. The germline gives CDR1 GTSNPN, CDR2 SVGIG (reference sequence). Trimming took off 1 base at V and 5 bases at J, with 14 bases between the two ends. In nucleotides, the CDR3 is TGTGCCTGGAGTGCTCGGAGGGGGTTGGAGACCCAGTACTTC. Translated, it gives CAWSARRGLETQYF.

The chain is built from TRBV7-9 and TRBJ2-1, with D tentatively TRBD2 (5 bases). Germline loops: CDR1 SEHNR, CDR2 FQNEAQ (reference sequence). The CDR3 has 16 amino acids. V was trimmed by 5 bases and J by 7 bases, leaving 21 bases between them. The CDR3 region has the DNA TGTGCCAGCAGCCCAACACTAGTCGAATTGGTTAATGAGCAGTTCTTC. This encodes CASSPTLVELVNEQFF.

The V gene is TRBV10-3, the J gene TRBJ1-5; D ambiguous. Germline V gives CDR1 ENHRY, CDR2 SYGVKD. This CDR3 contains 13 residues. Trimming removed 10 bases from V and 1 base from J, with 11 bases in between. The CDR3 nucleotides read TGTGCCACCACCCGGGCCAGCAATCAGCCCCAGCATTTT. Encoded protein: CATTRASNQPQHF.

The J gene is TRBJ1-1, the V gene TRBV11-2, with a tentative D call TRBD1 (5 bases). CDR1 and CDR2 (germline): SGHAT, FQNNGV. Trimming took 4 bases from V and 4 from J, leaving 13 bases between them. The CDR3 is 14 residues long. The CDR3 DNA reads as TGTGCCAGCAGCTCCTGGGGCCACATCACTGAAGCTTTCTTT. The encoded protein is CASSSWGHITEAFF.

V gene TRBV28 combines with J gene TRBJ2-3, with 7 positions matching TRBD2. This CDR3 is built from 16 residues. Germline V gene data show CDR1 as MDHEN and CDR2 as SYDVKM. V trimming: 5 bases; J trimming: 2 bases; junction bases outside the gene matches: 10. CDR3 sequence (DNA): TGTGCCAGCAGTCCTTGGACTAGAGAACACACAGATACGCAGTATTTT. As protein: CASSPWTREHTDTQYF.

Concerning this clone: Other DNA sequences in the sample encode the same CDR3. The J gene is TRBJ2-1, the V gene TRBV7-9; no clear D gene. Per germline, CDR1 SEHNR and CDR2 FQNEAQ (reference sequence). The CDR3 length is 10 residues. CDR3 amino acids: CASGYNEQFF. In DNA, the CDR3 is TGTGCTTCCGGATACAATGAGCAGTTCTTC.

This chain joins TRBV7-9 and TRBJ2-7; 9 bases line up with TRBD2. The CDR3 loop spans 14 amino acids. The ends lost 3 bases at V and 5 bases at J; junction bases unmatched: 5. In germline, CDR1 is SEHNR, CDR2 FQNEAQ (reference sequence). The CDR3 DNA reads as TGTGCCAGCAGCTTCAGCGGGAGGATCCACGAGCAGTACTTC. Translated: CASSFSGRIHEQYF.

The chain couples TRBV4-3 to TRBJ1-3; the match to TRBD1 covers 10 bases. Germline assignment: CDR1 LGHNA and CDR2 YSLEER. The CDR3 covers 19 residues. Trimming took 1 base from V and 3 from J; bases not matched to a gene: 12. The CDR3 region is CASSQAGTGVPVGGNTIYF. In DNA, the CDR3 is TGCGCCAGCAGCCAAGCCGGGACAGGGGTGCCTGTAGGTGGAAACACCATATATTTT.

The CDR3 nucleotides read TGTGCCAGCAGCTTTCCGGGCCCCCGGAACACTGAAGCTTTCTTT. The encoded protein is CASSFPGPRNTEAFF. The gene calls are TRBV7-9 and TRBJ1-1; D is uncertain. Germline V gives CDR1 SEHNR, CDR2 FQNEAQ (reference sequence). CDR3 length: 15 residues. V was trimmed by 3 bases and J by 1 base, leaving 12 bases between them.

The chain uses TRBV5-1 and TRBJ2-1, with TRBD1 matching 9 bases. From germline, CDR1 is SGHRS and CDR2 YFSETQ. The CDR3 is 15 amino acids. The ends lost 5 bases at V and 1 base at J; junction bases unmatched: 4. CDR3 loop: CASRGGQGSYNEQFF. The CDR3 DNA is TGCGCCAGCAGGGGGGGACAGGGATCCTACAATGAGCAGTTCTTC.

On this clone itself: The identical CDR3 is also encoded by other nucleotide sequences in the sample. CDR3 nucleotides: TGTGCCAGCAGCTTGAGGACTGAAGCTTTCTTT. It translates to CASSLRTEAFF. The chain employs TRBV5-5 and TRBJ1-1; D call uncertain. Germline lookup yields CDR1 SGHKS and CDR2 YYEKEE (reference sequence). Trimming cost V 1 base and J 5 bases, with 3 bases left between them. There are 11 residues in the CDR3.

This clone was counted a single time. V is TRBV6-5 and J is TRBJ1-2; perhaps TRBD1 as D (5 bases). The CDR3 has 12 amino acids. Germline V CDR1 and CDR2: MNHEY, SVGAGI. V lost 6 bases and J 4 bases, leaving 9 bases between the germline ends. CDR3 coding DNA: TGTGCCAGCAGCCGGGACGGCTATGGCTACACCTTC. Translated, it gives CASSRDGYGYTF.

This chain uses TRBV15 with TRBJ2-2, with 8 bases fitting TRBD2. Germline lookup yields CDR1 LNHNV and CDR2 YYDKDF (reference sequence). V lost 1 base to trimming and J lost 5 bases; unmatched junction nucleotides: 6. The CDR3 runs to 16 residues. CDR3 region: CATSRAGTSGTGELFF. DNA of the CDR3: TGTGCCACCAGCAGAGCCGGGACTAGTGGTACCGGGGAGCTGTTTTTT. The whole variable domain, remainder taken from reference TRBV15 and TRBJ2-2, is DAMVIQNPRYQVTQFGKPVTLSCSQTLNHNVMYWYQQKSSQAPKLLFHYYDKDFNNEADTPDNFQSRRPNTSFCFLDIRSPGLGDTAMYLCATSRAGTSGTGELFFGEGSRLTVL.

This sequence joins TRBV7-9 and TRBJ2-1, with D uncertain. Trimming pared 1 base from V and 8 bases from J, leaving 3 bases between. Germline values: CDR1 SEHNR, CDR2 FQNEAQ (reference sequence). The CDR3 consists of 11 residues. For the CDR3, the DNA is TGTGCCAGCAGCTTAGACTATGAGCAGTTCTTC. Its protein product is CASSLDYEQFF.

V and J are TRBV5-4 and TRBJ2-7, with D unresolved. The CDR3 is 11 amino acids. V lost 0 bases to trimming and J lost 6 bases, with 4 bases between them. Germline V gene data show CDR1 as SGHNT and CDR2 as YYREEE (reference sequence). The CDR3 DNA reads as TGTGCCAGCAGCTTGGGGGCCGAGCAGTACTTC. This gives the protein CASSLGAEQYF.

This clone has just one count. V and J are TRBV30 and TRBJ1-4; a weak D match, TRBD1 (6 bases). CDR1 and CDR2 from the germline V gene are GTSNPN and SVGIG (reference sequence). The V end lost 4 bases, the J end lost 8 bases, and 14 bases lay between the germline ends. The CDR3 length is 13 residues. The CDR3 nucleotides read TGTGCCTGGAATGGGCAGGGGATGGAAAAACTGTTTTTT. This sequence encodes CAWNGQGMEKLFF. Complete variable domain (other parts from reference TRBV30 and TRBJ1-4): SQTIHQWPATLVQPVGSPLSLECTVEGTSNPNLYWYRQAAGRGLQLLFYSVGIGQISSEVPQNLSASRPQDRQFILSSKKLLLSDSGFYLCAWNGQGMEKLFFGSGTQLSVL.

The genes are TRBV5-5 and TRBJ2-2; 10 nucleotides match TRBD2. V lost 4 bases, J lost 6 bases, and 6 bases stayed unmatched. The germline CDR1 and CDR2 sequences are SGHKS and YYEKEE (reference sequence). The CDR3 extends over 15 amino acids. This chain's CDR3 is CASSQGTSVPGELFF. CDR3 nucleotide sequence: TGTGCCAGCAGCCAAGGGACTAGCGTGCCCGGGGAGCTGTTTTTT.

The chain is built from TRBV11-2 and TRBJ2-7; unclear D gene. CDR1 and CDR2 from the germline V gene are SGHAT and FQNNGV. The length of the CDR3 is 14 residues. V was cut by 4 bases and J by 2 bases, with 12 bases left in between. CDR3 loop: CASSSPSETYEQYF. In DNA form, the CDR3 reads TGTGCCAGCAGCTCCCCATCTGAAACCTACGAGCAGTACTTC.

The chain couples TRBV19 to TRBJ2-3; tentatively, D is TRBD2 (6 bases). Germline V lookup: CDR1 LNHDA, CDR2 SQIVND (reference sequence). Trimming shortened V by 1 base and J by 6 bases, and 11 bases separated the two germline ends. This CDR3 region has 14 residues. The CDR3 loop reads CASSIGRGTDTQYF. The CDR3 bases are TGTGCCAGTAGTATAGGACGAGGGACTGATACGCAGTATTTT.

The chain employs TRBV20-1 and TRBJ2-7; D unclear. V was clipped by 5 bases and J by 3 bases, with 8 bases between them. The CDR3 has 11 residues. CDR1 is DFQATT and CDR2 is SNEGSKA in the germline V gene (reference sequence). The CDR3, as DNA: TGCAGTGCTCCGAAGTTCTACGAGCAGTACTTC. Protein product: CSAPKFYEQYF.

The CDR3 DNA follows: TGCGCCAGCAGTGACAAATCGCTAAACTCCTACGAGCAGTACTTC. It encodes CASSDKSLNSYEQYF. V gene TRBV10-1 combines with J gene TRBJ2-7; D not certain. The V end was cut by 3 bases, the J end by 0 bases, with 12 bases between. The CDR3 is 15 amino acids. Looked up from germline, CDR1 is WNHNN and CDR2 is SYGVQD (reference sequence).